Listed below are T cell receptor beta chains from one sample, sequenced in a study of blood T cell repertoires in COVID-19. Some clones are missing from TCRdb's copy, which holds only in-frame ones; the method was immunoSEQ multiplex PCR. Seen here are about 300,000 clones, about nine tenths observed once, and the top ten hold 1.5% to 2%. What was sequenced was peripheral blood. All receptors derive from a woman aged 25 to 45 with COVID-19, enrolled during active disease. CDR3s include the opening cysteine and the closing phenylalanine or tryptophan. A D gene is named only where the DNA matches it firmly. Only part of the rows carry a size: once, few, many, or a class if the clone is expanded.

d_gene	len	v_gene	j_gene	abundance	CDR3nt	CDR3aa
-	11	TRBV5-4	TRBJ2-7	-	TGTGCCAGCACCTGTCCGGGCGAGCAGTACTTC	CASTCPGEQYF
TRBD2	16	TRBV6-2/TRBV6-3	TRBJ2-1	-	TGTGCCAGCAGTTCGCAGCTAGCGGGGGCTTACAATGAGCAGTTCTTC	CASSSQLAGAYNEQFF
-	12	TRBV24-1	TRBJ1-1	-	TGTGCCACCAGTGATGGAGGATTTGAAGCTTTCTTT	CATSDGGFEAFF
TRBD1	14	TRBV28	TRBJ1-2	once	TGTGCCAGCAGGAACAGGGGGCCGAGCTATGGCTACACCTTC	CASRNRGPSYGYTF
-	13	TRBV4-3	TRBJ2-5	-	TGCGCCAGCAGCCAAGAGGGGGGGCTGTCCCAGTACTTC	CASSQEGGLSQYF
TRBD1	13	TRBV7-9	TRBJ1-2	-	TGTGCCACCGGGACAGGGGACAGCTATGGCTACACCTTC	CATGTGDSYGYTF
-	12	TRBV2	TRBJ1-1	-	TGTGCCAAGACCGTGGAGGGCACTGAAGCTTTCTTT	CAKTVEGTEAFF
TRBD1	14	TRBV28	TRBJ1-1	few	TGTGCCAGCAGTTTATTAAGGGGGCGAACTGAAGCTTTCTTT	CASSLLRGRTEAFF
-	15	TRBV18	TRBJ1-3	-	TGTGCCAGCTCACCCCAATCCCTGGGCGGAAACACCATATATTTT	CASSPQSLGGNTIYF
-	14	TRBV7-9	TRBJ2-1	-	TGTGCCAGCAGCCGACGACAGGATTACAATGAGCAGTTCTTC	CASSRRQDYNEQFF
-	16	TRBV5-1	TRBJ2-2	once	TGCGCCAGCAGCGATAAAATTACAGGGTACACCGGGGAGCTGTTTTTT	CASSDKITGYTGELFF
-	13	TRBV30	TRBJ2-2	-	TGTGCCTGGAGTCCTAGACCCACCGGGGAGCTGTTTTTT	CAWSPRPTGELFF
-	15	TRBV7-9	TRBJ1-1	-	TGTGCCAGCAGCTTAGGCTCACTGAGGAGCGCTGAAGCTTTCTTT	CASSLGSLRSAEAFF
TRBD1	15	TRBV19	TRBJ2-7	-	TGTGCCAGTAGTGCCGGGACAGGAAGCTCCTACGAGCAGTACTTC	CASSAGTGSSYEQYF
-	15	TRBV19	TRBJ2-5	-	TGTGCCAGTAGTACTCGGGGATATTTCCAAGAGACCCAGTACTTC	CASSTRGYFQETQYF
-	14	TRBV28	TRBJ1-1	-	TGTGCCAGCAGTTTTGACAGGTGGTGGCCTGAAGCTTTCTTT	CASSFDRWWPEAFF
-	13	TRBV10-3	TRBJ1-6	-	TGTGCCATCAGTGAATCGGGTGATTCACCCCTCCACTTT	CAISESGDSPLHF
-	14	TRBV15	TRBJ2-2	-	TGTGCCACCAGCAGAGATATGAACACCGGGGAGCTGTTTTTT	CATSRDMNTGELFF
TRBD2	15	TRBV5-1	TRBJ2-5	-	TGCGCCAGTAGTGGACTAGCGGGGGGCCAAGAGACCCAGTACTTC	CASSGLAGGQETQYF
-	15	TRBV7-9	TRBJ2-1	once	TGTGCCAGCAGCTCGCGGACAGACTCCTACAATGAGCAGTTCTTC	CASSSRTDSYNEQFF
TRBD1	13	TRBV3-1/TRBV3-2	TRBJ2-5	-	TGTGCCAGCAGCCAGACAGGGGAAGATGCCCAGTACTTC	CASSQTGEDAQYF
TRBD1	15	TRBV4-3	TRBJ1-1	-	TGCGCCAGCAGCTACAACAGGGGGCGACGGACTGAAGCTTTCTTT	CASSYNRGRRTEAFF
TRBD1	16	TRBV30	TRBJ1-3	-	TGTGCCTGGAGTGTTTTAGGCAGGGGGCCTGGAAACACCATATATTTT	CAWSVLGRGPGNTIYF
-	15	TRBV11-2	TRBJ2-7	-	TGTGCCAGCAGCTTAATTTCAACAGCGGCCTACGAGCAGTACTTC	CASSLISTAAYEQYF
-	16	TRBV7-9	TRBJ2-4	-	TGTGCCAGCAGCTTTGGGGGAGGCAGAGCCAAAAACATTCAGTACTTC	CASSFGGGRAKNIQYF
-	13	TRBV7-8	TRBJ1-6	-	TGTGCCAGCAGCTTTGGAGCTAATTCACCCCTCCACTTT	CASSFGANSPLHF
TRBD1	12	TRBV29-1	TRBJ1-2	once	TGCAGCGCCTCCCAGGGGGACTATGGCTACACCTTC	CSASQGDYGYTF
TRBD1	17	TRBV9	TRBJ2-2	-	TGTGCCAGCAGCGTCCTCCCCGGGACAGGGAATCCCGGGGAGCTGTTTTTT	CASSVLPGTGNPGELFF
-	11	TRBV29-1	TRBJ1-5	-	TGCAGCTCCGCCGGGGGTGTAGTCCAGCATTTT	CSSAGGVVQHF
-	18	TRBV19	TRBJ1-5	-	TGTGCCAGTACCAGCGGGGTGGCAGACCCCTCTAGGAATCAGCCCCAGCATTTT	CASTSGVADPSRNQPQHF
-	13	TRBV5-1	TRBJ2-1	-	TGCGCCAGCAGCTTCGGTCCGGGCAATGAGCAGTTCTTC	CASSFGPGNEQFF
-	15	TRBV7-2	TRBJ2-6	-	TGTGCCAGCAGCTTCTCCGGCTCTGGGGCCAACGTCCTGACTTTC	CASSFSGSGANVLTF
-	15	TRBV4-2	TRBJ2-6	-	TGTGCCAGCAGCCAAGCAAACTCTGGGGCCAACGTCCTGACTTTC	CASSQANSGANVLTF
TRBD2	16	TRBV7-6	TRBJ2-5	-	TGTGCCAGCAGCTCATCGGCGGGGGGGGGCCAAGAGACCCAGTACTTC	CASSSSAGGGQETQYF
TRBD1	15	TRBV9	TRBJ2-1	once	TGTGCCAGCAGCAAAGAACAGGGGCGGTCGAATGAGCAGTTCTTC	CASSKEQGRSNEQFF
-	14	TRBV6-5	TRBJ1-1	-	TGTGCCAGCCACAATCCAGGGTGGGGCACTGAAGCTTTCTTT	CASHNPGWGTEAFF
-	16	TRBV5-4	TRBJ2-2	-	TGTGCCAGCAGCTTGGAGGTAGCTACCAACACCGGGGAGCTGTTTTTT	CASSLEVATNTGELFF
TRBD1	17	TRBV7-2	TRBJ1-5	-	TGTGCCAGCAGTCATCGGGACAGCCGTGAGGGCAATCAGCCCCAGCATTTT	CASSHRDSREGNQPQHF
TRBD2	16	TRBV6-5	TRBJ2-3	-	TGTGCCAGCAGTTACTCGCGGGGGGGCCTGAAAGATACGCAGTATTTT	CASSYSRGGLKDTQYF
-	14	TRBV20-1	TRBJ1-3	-	TGCAGTGCTAGTGAGGCGGACTCTGGAAACACCATATATTTT	CSASEADSGNTIYF
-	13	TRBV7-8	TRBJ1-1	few	TGTGCCAGCAGCTTAGCGCCGGGCACTGAAGCTTTCTTT	CASSLAPGTEAFF
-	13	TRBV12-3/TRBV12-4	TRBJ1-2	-	TGTGCCAGCAGCCTCAGGCGTAACTATGGCTACACCTTC	CASSLRRNYGYTF